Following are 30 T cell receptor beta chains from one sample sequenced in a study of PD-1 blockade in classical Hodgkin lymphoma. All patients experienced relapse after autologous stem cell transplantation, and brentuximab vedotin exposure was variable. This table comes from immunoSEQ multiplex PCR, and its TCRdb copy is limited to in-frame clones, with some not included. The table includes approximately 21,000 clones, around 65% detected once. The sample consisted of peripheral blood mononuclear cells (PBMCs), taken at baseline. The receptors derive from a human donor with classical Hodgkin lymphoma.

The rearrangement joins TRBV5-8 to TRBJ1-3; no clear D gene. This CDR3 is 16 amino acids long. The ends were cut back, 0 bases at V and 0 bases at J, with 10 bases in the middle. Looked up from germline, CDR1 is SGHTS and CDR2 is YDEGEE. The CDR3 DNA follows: TGTGCCAGCAGCTTGGAGTACAGCCTCTCTGGAAACACCATATATTTT. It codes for CASSLEYSLSGNTIYF.

CDR3 in amino acids: CASSLLGLITDTQYF. CDR3 in DNA: TGTGCCAGCAGCTTGCTAGGACTGATCACAGATACGCAGTATTTT. The genes are TRBV5-6 and TRBJ2-3; tentatively, D is TRBD2 (5 bases). From germline, CDR1 is SGHDT and CDR2 YYEEEE. This CDR3 has 15 residues. V lost 1 base, J lost 2 bases, and 11 bases lay in between.

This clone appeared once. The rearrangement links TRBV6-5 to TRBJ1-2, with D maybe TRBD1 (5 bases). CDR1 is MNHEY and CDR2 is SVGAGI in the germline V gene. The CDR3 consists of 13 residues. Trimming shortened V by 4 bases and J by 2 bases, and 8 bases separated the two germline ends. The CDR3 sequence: CASSSGANYGYTF. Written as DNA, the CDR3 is TGTGCCAGCAGTTCCGGGGCGAACTATGGCTACACCTTC.

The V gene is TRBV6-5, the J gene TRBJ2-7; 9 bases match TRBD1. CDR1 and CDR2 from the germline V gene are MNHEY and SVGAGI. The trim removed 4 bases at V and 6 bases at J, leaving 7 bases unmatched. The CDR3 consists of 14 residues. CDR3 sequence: CASSLGQGLSEQYF. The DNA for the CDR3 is TGTGCCAGCAGTTTGGGACAGGGACTCTCCGAGCAGTACTTC.

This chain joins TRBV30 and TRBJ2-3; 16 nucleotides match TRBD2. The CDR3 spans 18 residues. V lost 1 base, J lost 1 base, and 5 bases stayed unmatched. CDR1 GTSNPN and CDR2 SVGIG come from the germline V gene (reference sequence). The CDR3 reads CAWSAGTSGGEGTDTQYF. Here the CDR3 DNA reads TGTGCCTGGAGTGCCGGGACTAGCGGGGGGGAGGGCACAGATACGCAGTATTTT.

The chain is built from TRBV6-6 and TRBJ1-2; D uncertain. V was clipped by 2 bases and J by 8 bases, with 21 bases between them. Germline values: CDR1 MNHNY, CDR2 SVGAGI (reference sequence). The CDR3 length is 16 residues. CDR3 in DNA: TGTGCCAGCAGTTACGGTGACCGGACGGATTCCTCCGGCTACACCTTC. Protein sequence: CASSYGDRTDSSGYTF.

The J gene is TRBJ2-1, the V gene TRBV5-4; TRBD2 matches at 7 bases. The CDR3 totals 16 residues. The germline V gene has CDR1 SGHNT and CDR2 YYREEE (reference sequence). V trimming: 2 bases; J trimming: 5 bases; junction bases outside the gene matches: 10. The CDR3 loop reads CASSFPFGGSDNEQFF. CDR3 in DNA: TGTGCCAGCAGCTTCCCTTTCGGGGGGTCCGACAATGAGCAGTTCTTC.

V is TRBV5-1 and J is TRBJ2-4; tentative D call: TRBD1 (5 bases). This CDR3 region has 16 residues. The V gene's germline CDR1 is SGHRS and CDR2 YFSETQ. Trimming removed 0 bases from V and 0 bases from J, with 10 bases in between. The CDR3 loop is CASSLEAGLAKNIQYF. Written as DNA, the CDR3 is TGCGCCAGCAGCTTGGAGGCAGGGCTAGCCAAAAACATTCAGTACTTC.

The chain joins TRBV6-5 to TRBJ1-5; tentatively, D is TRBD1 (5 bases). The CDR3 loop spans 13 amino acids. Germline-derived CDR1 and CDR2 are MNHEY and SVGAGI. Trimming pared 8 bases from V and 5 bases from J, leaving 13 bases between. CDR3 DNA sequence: TGTGCCAGCGGGGGAGGCAGCTATCAGCCCCAGCATTTT. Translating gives CASGGGSYQPQHF.

The CDR3 DNA is TGTGCCAGCAGCCACACTGGGGGCCTGGGCCCAAACTATGGCTACACCTTC. Amino acids: CASSHTGGLGPNYGYTF. J is TRBJ1-2 and V is TRBV27, with a possible D match to TRBD1 (6 bases). With 6 bases removed from V and 2 bases from J, the gap between germline ends came to 22 bases. The CDR3 sequence is 17 residues long. Germline lookup yields CDR1 MNHEY and CDR2 SMNVEV (reference sequence).

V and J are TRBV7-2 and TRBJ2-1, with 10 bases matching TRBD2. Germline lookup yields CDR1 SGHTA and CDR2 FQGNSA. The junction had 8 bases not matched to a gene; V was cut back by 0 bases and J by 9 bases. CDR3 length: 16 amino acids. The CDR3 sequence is CASSLASLAGEVEQFF. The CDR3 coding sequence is TGTGCCAGCAGCTTAGCGAGCCTAGCGGGAGAGGTTGAGCAGTTCTTC.

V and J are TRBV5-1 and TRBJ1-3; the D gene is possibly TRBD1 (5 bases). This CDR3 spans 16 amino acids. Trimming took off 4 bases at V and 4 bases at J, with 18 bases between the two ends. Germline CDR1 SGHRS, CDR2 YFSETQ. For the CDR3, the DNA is TGCGCCAGCAGCCCGTGGGCGTGGGGGAACGGAAACACCATATATTTT. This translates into CASSPWAWGNGNTIYF.

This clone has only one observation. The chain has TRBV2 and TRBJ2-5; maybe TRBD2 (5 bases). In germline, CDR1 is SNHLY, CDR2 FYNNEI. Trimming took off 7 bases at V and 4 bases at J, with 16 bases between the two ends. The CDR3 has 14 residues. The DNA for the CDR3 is TGTGCCAGCAATCCCCGAACCAGCGGAGAGACCCAGTACTTC. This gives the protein CASNPRTSGETQYF.

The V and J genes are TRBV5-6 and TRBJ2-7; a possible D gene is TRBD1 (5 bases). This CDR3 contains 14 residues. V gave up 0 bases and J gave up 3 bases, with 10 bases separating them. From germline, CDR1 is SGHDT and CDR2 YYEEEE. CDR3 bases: TGTGCCAGCAGCTTGGCGCCAGGGATCTACGAGCAGTACTTC. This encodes CASSLAPGIYEQYF.

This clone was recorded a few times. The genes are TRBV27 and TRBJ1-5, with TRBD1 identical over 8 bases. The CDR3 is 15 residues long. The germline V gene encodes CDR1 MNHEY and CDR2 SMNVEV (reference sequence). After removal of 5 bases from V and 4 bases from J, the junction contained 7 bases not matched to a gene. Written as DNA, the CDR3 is TGTGCCAGCAGTGCAGACACAGGGGGAAATCAGCCCCAGCATTTT. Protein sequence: CASSADTGGNQPQHF.

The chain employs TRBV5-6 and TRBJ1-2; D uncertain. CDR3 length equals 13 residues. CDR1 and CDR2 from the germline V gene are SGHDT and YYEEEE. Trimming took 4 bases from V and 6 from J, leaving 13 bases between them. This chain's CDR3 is CASSPGGSHGYTF. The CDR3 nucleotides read TGTGCCAGCAGCCCGGGCGGGTCTCATGGCTACACCTTC.

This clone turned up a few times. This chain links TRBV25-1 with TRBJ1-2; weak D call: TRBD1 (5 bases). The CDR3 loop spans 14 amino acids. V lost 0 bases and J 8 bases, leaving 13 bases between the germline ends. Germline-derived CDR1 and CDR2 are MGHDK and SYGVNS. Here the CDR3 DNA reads TGTGCCAGCAGTGAATACGGCAGGGTGGAAGGCTACACCTTC. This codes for CASSEYGRVEGYTF.

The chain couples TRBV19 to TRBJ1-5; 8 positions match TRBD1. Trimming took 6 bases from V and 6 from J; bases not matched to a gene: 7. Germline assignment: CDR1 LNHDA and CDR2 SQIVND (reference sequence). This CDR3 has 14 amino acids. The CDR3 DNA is TGTGCCAGTAGCACGGACAGGGATCGTCAGCCCCAGCATTTT. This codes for CASSTDRDRQPQHF.

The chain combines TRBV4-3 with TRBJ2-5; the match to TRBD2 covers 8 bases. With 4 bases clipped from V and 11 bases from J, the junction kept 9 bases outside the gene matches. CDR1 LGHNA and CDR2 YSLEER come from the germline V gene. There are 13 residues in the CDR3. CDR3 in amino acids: CASSPTGLEVQYF. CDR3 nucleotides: TGCGCCAGCAGCCCTACGGGACTAGAGGTGCAGTACTTC.

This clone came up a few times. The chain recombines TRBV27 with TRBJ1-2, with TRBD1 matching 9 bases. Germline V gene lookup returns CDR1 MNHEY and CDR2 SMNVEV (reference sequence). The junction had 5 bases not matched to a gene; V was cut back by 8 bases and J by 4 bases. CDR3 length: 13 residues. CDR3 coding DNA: TGTGCCAGCGGCCGGGACAGGGCCTATGGCTACACCTTC. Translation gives CASGRDRAYGYTF.

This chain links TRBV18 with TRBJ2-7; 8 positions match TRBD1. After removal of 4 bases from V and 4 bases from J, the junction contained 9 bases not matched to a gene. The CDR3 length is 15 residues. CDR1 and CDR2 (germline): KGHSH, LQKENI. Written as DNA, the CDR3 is TGTGCCAGCTCACAACGGGGACAGGCACCATACGAGCAGTACTTC. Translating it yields CASSQRGQAPYEQYF.

In DNA, the CDR3 is TGCGCCAGCAGCCAAGATGCGCAGCAGGTCGGCAATGAGCAGTTCTTC. Protein sequence: CASSQDAQQVGNEQFF. The chain carries TRBV4-3 and TRBJ2-1, with D unresolved. Germline CDR1 is LGHNA and CDR2 is YSLEER. Deletions cut 0 bases from V and 6 bases from J, with 15 bases between. This CDR3 spans 16 amino acids.

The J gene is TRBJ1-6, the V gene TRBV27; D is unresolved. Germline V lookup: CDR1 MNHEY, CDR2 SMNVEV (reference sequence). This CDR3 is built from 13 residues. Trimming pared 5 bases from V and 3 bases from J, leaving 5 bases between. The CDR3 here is CASSPNYNSPLHF. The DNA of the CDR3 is TGTGCCAGCAGTCCAAACTATAATTCACCCCTCCACTTT.

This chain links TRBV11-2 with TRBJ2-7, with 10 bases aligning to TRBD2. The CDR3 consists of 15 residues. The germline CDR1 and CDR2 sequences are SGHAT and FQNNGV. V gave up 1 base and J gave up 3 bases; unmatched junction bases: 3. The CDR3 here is CASSLVAGGLYEQYF. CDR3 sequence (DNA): TGTGCCAGCAGCTTAGTAGCGGGAGGACTCTACGAGCAGTACTTC.

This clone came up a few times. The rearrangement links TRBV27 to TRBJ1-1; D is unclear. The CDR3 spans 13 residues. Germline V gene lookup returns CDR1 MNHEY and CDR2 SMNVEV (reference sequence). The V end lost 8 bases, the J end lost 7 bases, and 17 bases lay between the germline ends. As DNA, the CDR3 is TGTGCCAGCCGACCTCGGCCGGGAGATGAAGCTTTCTTT. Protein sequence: CASRPRPGDEAFF.

DNA for the CDR3: TGTGCCAGGGACAGGGAAAGAGCACAAGGCTACACCTTC. This sequence encodes CARDRERAQGYTF. The chain has TRBV21-1 and TRBJ1-2; the table's TRBD1 call for D was not verified on the DNA. TRBV21-1 is flagged as a pseudogene. The CDR3 extends over 13 amino acids.

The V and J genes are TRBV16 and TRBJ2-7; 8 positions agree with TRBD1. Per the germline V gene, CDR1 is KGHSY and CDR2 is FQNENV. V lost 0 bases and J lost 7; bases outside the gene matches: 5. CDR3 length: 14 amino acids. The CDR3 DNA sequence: TGTGCCAGCAGCCAATCGTGGACAGGGAATGAGCAGTACTTC. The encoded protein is CASSQSWTGNEQYF.

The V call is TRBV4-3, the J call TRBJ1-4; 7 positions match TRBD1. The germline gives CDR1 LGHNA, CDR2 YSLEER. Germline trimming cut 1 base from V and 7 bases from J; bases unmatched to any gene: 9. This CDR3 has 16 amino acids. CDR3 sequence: CASSQGGRDSSEKLFF. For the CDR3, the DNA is TGCGCCAGCAGCCAAGGCGGCCGGGACAGCAGTGAAAAACTGTTTTTT.

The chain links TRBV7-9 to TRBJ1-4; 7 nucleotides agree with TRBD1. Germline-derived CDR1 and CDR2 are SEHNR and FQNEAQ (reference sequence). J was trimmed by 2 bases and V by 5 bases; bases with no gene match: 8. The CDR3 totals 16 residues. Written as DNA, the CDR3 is TGTGCCAGCAGCACGCGACAGGGCAATACTAATGAAAAACTGTTTTTT. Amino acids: CASSTRQGNTNEKLFF.

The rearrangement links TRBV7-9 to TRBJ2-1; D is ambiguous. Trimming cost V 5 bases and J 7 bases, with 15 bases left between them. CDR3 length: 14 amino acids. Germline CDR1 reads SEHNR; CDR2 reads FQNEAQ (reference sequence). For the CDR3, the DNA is TGTGCCAGCAGCATTGAATCAGGTCGGAATGAGCAGTTCTTC. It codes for CASSIESGRNEQFF.